The 9 T cell receptor beta chains below were found in one sample sequenced in a study of T cells after posttransplantation cyclophosphamide (TCRdb year 2016). Libraries were constructed by the immunoSEQ multiplex PCR assay. Held by TCRdb, this immuneACCESS table contains in-frame sequences only and omits some clones. Under half of the omission traces to an unresolved V gene where checked; the cause of the rest is unknown. The sample table holds approximately 16,000 clones, of which about three quarters were seen once. The ten top clones hold approximately 31% of the sample. The label giving this sample's treatment or condition can be read as: high-dose cyclophosphamide on days +3 and +4 as single-agent GVHD prophylaxis. For conditioning, the PTCy patients got busulfan and fludarabine, then a related or unrelated marrow graft, followed by cyclophosphamide on days +3 and +4. Source: CD8+ T cells sorted from PBMCs, taken 1,900 to 2,000 days after a stem cell transplant with posttransplant cyclophosphamide. The receptors here all came from a female patient aged 40-50 years who received an allogeneic stem cell transplant from a related donor, was CMV-positive, and had no GVHD. After a transplant, some T cells may be the graft donor's own cells.

This chain links TRBV2 with TRBJ1-1; 7 bases agree with TRBD1. V lost 1 base to trimming and J lost 4 bases; unmatched junction nucleotides: 6. Germline V lookup: CDR1 SNHLY, CDR2 FYNNEI. This CDR3 is built from 15 residues. The chain's CDR3 is CASSEGAGGITEAFF. The CDR3 nucleotides are TGTGCCAGCAGTGAAGGGGCAGGGGGGATCACTGAAGCTTTCTTT.

This rearrangement joins TRBV10-3 to TRBJ1-5; D gene ambiguous. In germline, CDR1 is ENHRY, CDR2 SYGVKD. This CDR3 contains 15 residues. V was trimmed by 2 bases and J by 0 bases, leaving 8 bases between them. The DNA for the CDR3 is TGTGCCATCAGTGAGACATCTGATAGCAATCAGCCCCAGCATTTT. Protein: CAISETSDSNQPQHF.

The chain links TRBV19 to TRBJ2-7; no clear D. CDR1 and CDR2 from the germline V gene are LNHDA and SQIVND (reference sequence). The length of the CDR3 is 16 residues. With 3 bases removed from V and 4 bases from J, the gap between germline ends came to 19 bases. DNA of the CDR3: TGTGCCAGTAGTATCTGGCCCCCGAACCAATATTACGAGCAGTACTTC. Translating gives CASSIWPPNQYYEQYF.

The table lists this clone with a count of one. The chain carries TRBV7-6 and TRBJ1-1; maybe TRBD1 (5 bases). Germline V lookup: CDR1 SGHVS, CDR2 FNYEAQ. The CDR3 contains 11 residues. V was pared by 8 bases and J by 4 bases, with 8 bases between. CDR3 in DNA: TGTGCCAGCGCGGGGGGCACTGAAGCTTTCTTT. The encoded protein is CASAGGTEAFF.

In its sample, this clone was seen a few times. The chain combines TRBV10-3 with TRBJ1-6; D is possibly TRBD1 (6 bases). Germline loops: CDR1 ENHRY, CDR2 SYGVKD. V lost 10 bases and J 6 bases, leaving 16 bases between the germline ends. The CDR3 loop spans 14 amino acids. CDR3 in amino acids: CASSPGQGNSPLHF. CDR3 in DNA: TGTGCCAGTAGTCCGGGACAAGGTAATTCACCCCTCCACTTT.

The J gene is TRBJ1-4, the V gene TRBV5-1; 8 bases line up with TRBD1. The V gene end was trimmed by 5 bases and the J gene end by 0 bases; junction bases not matched to a gene: 9. From germline, CDR1 is SGHRS and CDR2 YFSETQ. The CDR3 spans 17 residues. As DNA, the CDR3 is TGCGCCAGCAGTTGGGACAGGTCTTCCTCAACTAATGAAAAACTGTTTTTT. It specifies CASSWDRSSSTNEKLFF. The variable domain in full, with the rest retrieved from reference TRBV5-1 and TRBJ1-4, is KAGVTQTPRYLIKTRGQQVTLSCSPISGHRSVSWYQQTPGQGLQFLFEYFSETQRNKGNFPGRFSGRQFSNSRSEMNVSTLELGDSALYLCASSWDRSSSTNEKLFFGSGTQLSVL.

This clone was observed a few times. One end of the junction fails to match germline, which may point to a read error. This chain joins TRBV5-5 and TRBJ1-1; D unclear. Germline V gene lookup returns CDR1 SGHKS and CDR2 YYEKEE (reference sequence). This CDR3 contains 13 residues. The CDR3 sequence is CASSLGLPTKAFF. CDR3 DNA: TGTGCCAGCAGCTTAGGCCTTCCCACTAAAGCTTTCTTT.

In its sample, this clone was seen a few times. V gene TRBV6-5 combines with J gene TRBJ2-7; the match to TRBD1 covers 7 bases. Germline trimming cut 6 bases from V and 2 bases from J; bases unmatched to any gene: 4. The CDR3 covers 13 residues. Per the germline V gene, CDR1 is MNHEY and CDR2 is SVGAGI. The CDR3 reads CASSLGTAYEQYF. DNA of the CDR3: TGTGCCAGCAGCCTAGGGACAGCCTACGAGCAGTACTTC.

The chain carries TRBV9 and TRBJ2-1; D is possibly TRBD2 (7 bases). The CDR3 is 15 residues long. With 3 bases removed from V and 0 bases from J, the gap between germline ends came to 10 bases. The germline V gene has CDR1 SGDLS and CDR2 YYNGEE. CDR3 protein: CASSAGGRSYNEQFF. The CDR3 DNA sequence: TGTGCCAGCAGCGCGGGGGGCCGCTCCTACAATGAGCAGTTCTTC.